One sample yielded the 13 T cell receptor beta chains listed below, sequenced in a study of T cell repertoires in cytomegalovirus infection. TCRdb analysed the reads with MiXCR anew, one entry per CDR3 protein. Among about 230,000 distinct CDR3 sequences listed, 22% were seen once. The sequenced material came from CD8+ T cells from PBMCs. These receptors were taken from a human donor in good health (CMV status not recorded). Some clones in this sample may be carry-over from other donors' samples.

This clonotype turned up a few times. This rearrangement joins TRBV7-9 to TRBJ1-4; the D is unclear. CDR1 and CDR2 (germline): SEHNR, FQNEAQ (reference sequence). V lost 7 bases, J lost 0 bases, and 12 bases lay in between. CDR3 length: 15 residues. The CDR3 region is CASTFQRPTNEKLFF. The CDR3 DNA reads as TGTGCCAGCACCTTTCAGCGCCCAACTAATGAAAAACTGTTTTTT.

This clonotype occurred once. The gene calls are TRBV5-1 and TRBJ2-1, with D tentatively TRBD1 or TRBD2 (5 bases each). Between the trimmed V and J ends, which lost 4 bases and 6 bases, there was a span of 23 bases. CDR3 length: 17 amino acids. Germline V gene sequence: CDR1 SGHRS, CDR2 YFSETQ. CDR3 nucleotide sequence: TGCGCCAGCAGCCTCGGGGAGCGAGCCTGGGACGGCAATGAGCAGTTCTTC. Amino acids: CASSLGERAWDGNEQFF.

This chain uses TRBV20-1 with TRBJ2-1, with TRBD2 identical over 7 bases. V dropped 3 bases and J dropped 3; count of bases not matched to a gene: 11. Germline CDR1 DFQATT, CDR2 SNEGSKA (reference sequence). There are 16 residues in the CDR3. CDR3 in DNA: TGCAGTGCTAGGACAAGGGAGCGGGGAGTCTACAATGAGCAGTTCTTC. Its protein product is CSARTRERGVYNEQFF.

V and J are TRBV2 and TRBJ1-2, with D hard to call. V lost 8 bases to trimming and J lost 5 bases, with 15 bases between them. The length of the CDR3 is 13 residues. Per germline, CDR1 SNHLY and CDR2 FYNNEI. The CDR3 sequence: CASGETSRYGYTF. The CDR3 coding sequence is TGTGCCAGCGGGGAGACGAGTCGGTATGGCTACACCTTC.

This clonotype was detected a few times. The chain uses TRBV23-1 and TRBJ2-1, with D unresolved. TRBV23-1 is flagged as an ORF with uncertain function. V was pared by 4 bases and J by 6 bases, with 1 base between. This CDR3 comprises 10 residues. CDR3 sequence: CASSPNEQFF. CDR3 nucleotides: TGCGCCAGCAGTCCCAATGAGCAGTTCTTC.

This clonotype was counted only a few times. The chain has TRBV2 and TRBJ1-2; weak D call: TRBD1 (5 bases). V lost 9 bases, J lost 8 bases, and 16 bases lay in between. This CDR3 is built from 12 residues. The germline V gene has CDR1 SNHLY and CDR2 FYNNEI. DNA of the CDR3: TGTGCCAGTGGGGGAGGCCCCCTGGGCTACACCTTC. As protein: CASGGGPLGYTF.

The chain recombines TRBV4-1 with TRBJ2-7; 9 nucleotides match TRBD1. With 4 bases clipped from V and 5 bases from J, the junction kept 9 bases outside the gene matches. This CDR3 has 15 residues. Germline V CDR1 and CDR2: MGHRA, YSYEKL. CDR3: CASSLEDRGLDEQYF. For the CDR3, the DNA is TGCGCCAGCAGCCTCGAGGACAGGGGCTTGGACGAGCAGTACTTC.

The V gene is TRBV2, the J gene TRBJ2-2, with D perhaps assigned TRBD1 or TRBD2 (6 bases each). The length of the CDR3 is 16 residues. The V gene's germline CDR1 is SNHLY and CDR2 FYNNEI. V shed 1 base and J shed 0 bases, with 9 bases lying between them. The CDR3 reads CASSEVGGPNTGELFF. For the CDR3, the DNA is TGTGCCAGCAGTGAAGTCGGGGGCCCGAACACCGGGGAGCTGTTTTTT.

This clonotype was counted only a few times. The gene calls are TRBV20-1 and TRBJ2-5; 7 bases match TRBD1. This CDR3 region has 15 residues. V shed 3 bases and J 1 base; nucleotides not matched to a gene: 8. Germline V gene data show CDR1 as DFQATT and CDR2 as SNEGSKA (reference sequence). CDR3 sequence (DNA): TGCAGTGCTAGCCCCCTCCGACAGGGCCAAGAGACCCAGTACTTC. It is translated as CSASPLRQGQETQYF.

This chain uses TRBV6-1 with TRBJ2-3; maybe TRBD2 (7 bases). There are 16 residues in the CDR3. Trimming took 2 bases from V and 0 from J, leaving 12 bases between them. CDR1 MNHNS and CDR2 SASEGT come from the germline V gene. The CDR3 coding sequence is TGTGCCAGCAGTGAATGGGAGGGGGTTAGCACAGATACGCAGTATTTT. Translation gives CASSEWEGVSTDTQYF.

The chain joins TRBV27 to TRBJ1-6; D remains ambiguous. The CDR3 length is 17 residues. CDR1 is MNHEY, CDR2 SMNVEV, per germline (reference sequence). Trimming removed 0 bases at V and 4 bases at J, with 13 bases between. The CDR3 sequence: CASSLSSSPEYNSPLHF. As DNA, the CDR3 is TGTGCCAGCAGTTTATCATCGAGCCCCGAATATAATTCACCCCTCCACTTT.

This sequence joins TRBV10-3 and TRBJ2-1; 11 nucleotides line up with TRBD2. In germline, CDR1 is ENHRY, CDR2 SYGVKD. The CDR3 sequence is 14 residues long. V lost 5 bases and J lost 8; bases outside the gene matches: 5. CDR3 residues: CAISPGLAVDEQFF. The CDR3 bases are TGTGCCATCAGTCCGGGACTAGCGGTCGATGAGCAGTTCTTC.

The chain has TRBV6-4 and TRBJ1-5; D call uncertain. V lost 3 bases to trimming and J lost 4 bases, with 7 bases between them. Germline V CDR1 and CDR2: MRHNA, SNTAGT. The CDR3 is 13 residues long. The CDR3 loop is CASSEAANQPQHF. The DNA for the CDR3 is TGTGCCAGCAGTGAAGCCGCTAATCAGCCCCAGCATTTT.